The 4 T cell receptor beta chains reported below all come from one sample, sequenced in a study of blood T cells in healthy people across ages. A sample-barcoded 5' primer and a J-beta primer mix were used in a second PCR of roughly 7 to 11 cycles. MiXCR, run by TCRdb on the 5' RACE reads, gives a single entry per CDR3 protein. The sample carries about 840,000 distinct CDR3 sequences, roughly 28% recorded once. Separately, the same data were catalogued under a study of T cells of mothers and their children.

The sequenced material came from blood. The receptor source for this set is a woman aged 40 to 50 in good health.

In its sample, this clonotype was seen many times. This chain uses TRBV19 with TRBJ2-7; D is uncertain. In germline, CDR1 is LNHDA, CDR2 SQIVND (reference sequence). The CDR3 has 11 residues. The V and J ends lost 4 bases and 9 bases respectively, with 10 bases between them. As DNA, the CDR3 is TGTGCCAGTAGTAATGGAGACTGGCAGTACTTC. Translation: CASSNGDWQYF. The variable domain in full, with the rest retrieved from reference TRBV19 and TRBJ2-7, is DGGITQSPKYLFRKEGQNVTLSCEQNLNHDAMYWYRQDPGQGLRLIYYSQIVNDFQKGDIAEGYSVSREKKESFPLTVTSAQKNPTAFYLCASSNGDWQYFGPGTRLTVT.

A few counts support this clonotype. V usage is TRBV28 and J usage is TRBJ2-1, with 12 bases that match TRBD2. CDR1 MDHEN and CDR2 SYDVKM come from the germline V gene. V gave up 11 bases and J gave up 9 bases; unmatched junction bases: 11. This CDR3 region has 14 residues. Here the CDR3 DNA reads TGTGCCGGCCGGCTAGCGGGGGGGCTAAGTGAGCAGTTCTTC. Amino acid sequence: CAGRLAGGLSEQFF.

The table lists this clonotype with many counts. This sequence joins TRBV9 and TRBJ2-7, with 8 bases lining up with TRBD1. This CDR3 is 16 amino acids long. The germline gives CDR1 SGDLS, CDR2 YYNGEE. V dropped 1 base and J dropped 7; count of bases not matched to a gene: 13. This chain's CDR3 is CASSVFSGGGFGEQYF. DNA for the CDR3: TGTGCCAGCAGCGTATTTTCAGGGGGCGGTTTTGGGGAGCAGTACTTC.

The chain carries TRBV4-3 and TRBJ1-1, with D perhaps matching TRBD1 (5 bases). Trimming took 0 bases from V and 11 from J, leaving 16 bases between them. Germline V CDR1 and CDR2: LGHNA, YSLEER. The CDR3 runs 14 residues. The CDR3 loop is CASSQEQGGRWAFF. As DNA, the CDR3 is TGCGCCAGCAGCCAAGAGCAGGGTGGTCGATGGGCTTTCTTT.